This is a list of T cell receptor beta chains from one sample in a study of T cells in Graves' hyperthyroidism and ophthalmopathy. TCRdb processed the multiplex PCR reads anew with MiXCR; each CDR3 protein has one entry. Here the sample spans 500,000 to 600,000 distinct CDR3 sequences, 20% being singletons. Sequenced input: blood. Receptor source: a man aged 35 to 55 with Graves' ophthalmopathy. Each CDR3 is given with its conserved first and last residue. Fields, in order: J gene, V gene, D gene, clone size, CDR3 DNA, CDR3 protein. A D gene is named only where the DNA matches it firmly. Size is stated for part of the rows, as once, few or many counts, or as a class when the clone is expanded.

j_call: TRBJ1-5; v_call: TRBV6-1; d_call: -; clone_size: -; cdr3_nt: TGTGCCAGCAGCCCCGGACTGGGACCCGATCAGCCCCAGCATTTT; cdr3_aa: CASSPGLGPDQPQHF
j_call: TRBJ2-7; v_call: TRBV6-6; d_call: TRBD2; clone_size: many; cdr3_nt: TGTGCCAGCAGTTACTCGAATTTACTAGCGGGAGTATGGGAGCAGTACTTC; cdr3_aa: CASSYSNLLAGVWEQYF
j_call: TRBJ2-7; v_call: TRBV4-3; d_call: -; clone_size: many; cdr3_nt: TGCGCCAGCAGCCAAGGTGCCCGCGGGGCGGACTACGAGCAGTACTTC; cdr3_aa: CASSQGARGADYEQYF
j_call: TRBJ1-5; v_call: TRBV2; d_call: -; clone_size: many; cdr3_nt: TGTGCCAGCACCACCAGGTGGGGGGATCAGCCCCAGCATTTT; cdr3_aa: CASTTRWGDQPQHF
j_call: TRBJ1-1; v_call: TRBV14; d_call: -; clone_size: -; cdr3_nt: TGTGCCAGCAGCCAAGATTTAGATTCCGAAGCTTTCTTT; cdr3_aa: CASSQDLDSEAFF
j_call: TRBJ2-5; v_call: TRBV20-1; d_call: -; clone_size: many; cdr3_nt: TGCAGTGCTAGAGATGTTGGGGACGAGACCCAGTACTTC; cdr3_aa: CSARDVGDETQYF
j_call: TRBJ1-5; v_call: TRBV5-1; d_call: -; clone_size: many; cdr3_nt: TGCGCCAGCAGAGAGGGGGGTAATCAGCCCCAGCATTTT; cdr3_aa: CASREGGNQPQHF
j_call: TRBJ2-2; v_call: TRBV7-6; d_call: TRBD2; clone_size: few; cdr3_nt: TGTGCCAGCAGCAGACTAGCGGGTATCGACACCGGGGAGCTGTTTTTT; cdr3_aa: CASSRLAGIDTGELFF
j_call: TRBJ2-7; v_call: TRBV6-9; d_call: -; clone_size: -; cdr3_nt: TGTGCCAGCAGTTCCTATCGGACAGAGGAGGGTCGGTACGAGCAGTACTTC; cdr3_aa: CASSSYRTEEGRYEQYF
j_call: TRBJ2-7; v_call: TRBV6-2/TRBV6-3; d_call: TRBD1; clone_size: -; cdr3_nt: TGTGCCAGCAGTTACCCGGGACAGGGAGTTGTCGAGCAGTACTTC; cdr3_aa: CASSYPGQGVVEQYF
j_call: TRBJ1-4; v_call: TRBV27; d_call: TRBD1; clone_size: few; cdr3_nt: TGTGCCAGCAGTTTTGGAACAGGGGCGATAGAAAAACTGTTTTTT; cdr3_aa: CASSFGTGAIEKLFF
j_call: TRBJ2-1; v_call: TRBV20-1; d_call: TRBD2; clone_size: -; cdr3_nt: TGCAGTGCTAGAACACCGGGACTAGCGGGAGGGCGGCAGTTCTTC; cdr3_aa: CSARTPGLAGGRQFF
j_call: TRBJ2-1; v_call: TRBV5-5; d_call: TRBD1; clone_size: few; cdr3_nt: TGTGCCAGCATCGCGGGACAGGGTCTTGTGGGTTCCTACAATGAGCAGTTCTTC; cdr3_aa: CASIAGQGLVGSYNEQFF
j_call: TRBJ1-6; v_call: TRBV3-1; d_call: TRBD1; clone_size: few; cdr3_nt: TGTGCCAGCAGCCAAGATGGGCACAGGGGTGATTCACCCCTCCACTTT; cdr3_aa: CASSQDGHRGDSPLHF
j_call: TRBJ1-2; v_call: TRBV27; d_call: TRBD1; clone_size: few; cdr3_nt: TGTGCCAGCAGTTCAGACAGGGGTTATGGCTACACCTTC; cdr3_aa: CASSSDRGYGYTF
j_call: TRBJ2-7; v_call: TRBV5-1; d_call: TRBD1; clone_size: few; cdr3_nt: TGCGCCAGCAGTACAGGGGCTTCCTACGAGCAGTACTTC; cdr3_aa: CASSTGASYEQYF
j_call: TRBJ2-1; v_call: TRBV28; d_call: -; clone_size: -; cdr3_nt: TGTGCCAGCAGTCGGAGCGTTGGGTGGGGCAATGAGCAGTTCTTC; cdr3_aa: CASSRSVGWGNEQFF
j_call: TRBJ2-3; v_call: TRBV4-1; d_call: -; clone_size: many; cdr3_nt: TGCGCCAGCAGCCAAGGTCGAGGTGGGAGGGACATCAGCACAGATACGCAGTATTTT; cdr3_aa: CASSQGRGGRDISTDTQYF
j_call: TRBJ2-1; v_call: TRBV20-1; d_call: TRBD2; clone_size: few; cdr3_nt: TGCAGTTCCGGACTAGCGGTGCGGAATGAGCAGTTCTTC; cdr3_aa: CSSGLAVRNEQFF
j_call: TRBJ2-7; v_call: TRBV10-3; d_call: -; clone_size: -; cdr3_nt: TGTGCCATAGGGTCGGGACTCGTCCCCGAGCAGTACTTC; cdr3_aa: CAIGSGLVPEQYF
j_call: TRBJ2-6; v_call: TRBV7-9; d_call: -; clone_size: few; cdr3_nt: TGTGCCAGCAGCTTAGTACAGGGCTCTGGGGCCAACGTCCTGACTTTC; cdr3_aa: CASSLVQGSGANVLTF